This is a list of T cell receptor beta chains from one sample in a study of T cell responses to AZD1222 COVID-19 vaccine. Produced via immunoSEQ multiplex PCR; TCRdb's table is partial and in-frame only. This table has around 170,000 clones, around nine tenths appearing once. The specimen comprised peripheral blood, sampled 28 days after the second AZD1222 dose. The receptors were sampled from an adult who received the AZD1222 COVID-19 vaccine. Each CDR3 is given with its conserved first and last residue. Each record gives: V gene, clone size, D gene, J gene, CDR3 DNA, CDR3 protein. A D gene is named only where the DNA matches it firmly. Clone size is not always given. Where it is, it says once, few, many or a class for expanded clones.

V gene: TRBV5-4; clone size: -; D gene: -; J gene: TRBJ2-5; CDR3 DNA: TGTGCCAGCAGCTTGGCACAGCAAGAGACCCAGTACTTC; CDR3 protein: CASSLAQQETQYF
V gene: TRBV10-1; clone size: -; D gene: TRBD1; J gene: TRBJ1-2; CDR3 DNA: TGCGCCAGCAGTGATGGGACAGAAAGATATGGCTACACCTTC; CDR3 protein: CASSDGTERYGYTF
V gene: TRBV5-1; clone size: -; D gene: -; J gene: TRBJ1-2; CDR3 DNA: TGCGCCAGCAGCTTGGAACGGCTTCAGGGCTATGGCTACACCTTC; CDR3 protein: CASSLERLQGYGYTF
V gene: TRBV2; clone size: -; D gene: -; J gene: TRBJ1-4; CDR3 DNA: TGTGCCAGCAGTGTCAGGACGACCCCTGAAAAACTGTTTTTT; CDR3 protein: CASSVRTTPEKLFF
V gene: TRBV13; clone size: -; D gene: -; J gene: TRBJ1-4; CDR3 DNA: TGTGCCAGCAGCTTTGAAGGAGGGGATGAAAAACTGTTTTTT; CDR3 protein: CASSFEGGDEKLFF
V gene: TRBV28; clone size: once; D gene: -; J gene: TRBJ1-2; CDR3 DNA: TGTGCCAGCAGTTTAGATCTGAACTATGGCTACACCTTC; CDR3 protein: CASSLDLNYGYTF
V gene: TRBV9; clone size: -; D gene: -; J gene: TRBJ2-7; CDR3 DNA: TGTGCCAGCAGCGTAGCGGAGGGCTCCTACGAGCAGTACTTC; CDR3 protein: CASSVAEGSYEQYF
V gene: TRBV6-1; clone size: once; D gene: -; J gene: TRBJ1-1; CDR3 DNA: TGTGCCAGCAGTGAAGCGTGGGGCCCGAACACTGAAGCTTTCTTT; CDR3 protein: CASSEAWGPNTEAFF
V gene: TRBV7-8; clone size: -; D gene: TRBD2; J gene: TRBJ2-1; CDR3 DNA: TGTGCCAGCAGCTTAGGAGCGGGGGGGCCTCGGAATGAGCAGTTCTTC; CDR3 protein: CASSLGAGGPRNEQFF
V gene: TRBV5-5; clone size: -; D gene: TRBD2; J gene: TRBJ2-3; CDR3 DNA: TGTGCCAGCAGCTTGAGACCGGGACTAGCGGGGGCAGATACGCAGTATTTT; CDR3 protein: CASSLRPGLAGADTQYF
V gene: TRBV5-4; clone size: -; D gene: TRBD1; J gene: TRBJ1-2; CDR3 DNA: TGTGCCAGCAGCCGTAGTACAGGGGCCGACTTCTATGGCTACACCTTC; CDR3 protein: CASSRSTGADFYGYTF
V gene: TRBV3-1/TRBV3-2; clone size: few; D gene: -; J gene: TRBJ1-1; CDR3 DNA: TGTGCCAGCAGCCCCCTGAACTTGAACACTGAAGCTTTCTTT; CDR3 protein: CASSPLNLNTEAFF
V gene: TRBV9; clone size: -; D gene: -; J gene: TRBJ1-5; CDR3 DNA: TGTGCCAGCAGCGTAGGGGAGGGAAGGAATCAGCCCCAGCATTTT; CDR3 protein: CASSVGEGRNQPQHF
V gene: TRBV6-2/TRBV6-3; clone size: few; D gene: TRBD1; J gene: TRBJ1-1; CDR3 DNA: TGTGCCAGCAGTTACTTCCACACAGGGGCTGACACTGAAGCTTTCTTT; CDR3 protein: CASSYFHTGADTEAFF
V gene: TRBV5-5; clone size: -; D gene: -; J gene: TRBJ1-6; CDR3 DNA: TGTGCCAGCAGCTTGGATTTCGGTCCACCCCTCCACTTT; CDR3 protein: CASSLDFGPPLHF
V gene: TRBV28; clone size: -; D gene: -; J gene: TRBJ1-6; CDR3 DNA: TGTGCCAGCAGTTTCCCAGGACCTAATTCACCCCTCCACTTT; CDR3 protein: CASSFPGPNSPLHF
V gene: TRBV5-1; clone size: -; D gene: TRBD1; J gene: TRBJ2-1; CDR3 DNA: TGCGCCAGCAGCTTGGGGGACAGGGGGAGAGTCAGCGAGCAGTTCTTC; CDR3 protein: CASSLGDRGRVSEQFF
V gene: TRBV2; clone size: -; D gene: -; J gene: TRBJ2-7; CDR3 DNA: TGTGCCAGCACTCTGACAGGCTATAACGAGCAGTACTTC; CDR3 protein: CASTLTGYNEQYF
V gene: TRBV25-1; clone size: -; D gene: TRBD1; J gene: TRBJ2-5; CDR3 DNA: TGTGCCAGCAGTGGACGGGACAGGCAGGAAGAGACCCAGTACTTC; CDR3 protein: CASSGRDRQEETQYF
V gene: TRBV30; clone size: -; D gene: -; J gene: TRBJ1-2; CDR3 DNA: TGTGCCTGGAGTTTATCAGGGACTCGAGGCTATGGCTACACCTTC; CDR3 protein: CAWSLSGTRGYGYTF
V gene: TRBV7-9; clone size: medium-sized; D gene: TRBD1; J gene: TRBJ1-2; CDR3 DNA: TGTGCCAGCAGCTTTGGACAGGGGAAGGACTATGGCTACACCTTC; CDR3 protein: CASSFGQGKDYGYTF
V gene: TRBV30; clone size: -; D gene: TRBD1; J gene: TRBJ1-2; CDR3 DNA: TGTGCCTGGAGTGGACAGGGGGATGGCTACACCTTC; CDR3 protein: CAWSGQGDGYTF
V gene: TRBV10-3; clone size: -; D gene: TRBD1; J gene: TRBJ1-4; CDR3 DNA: TGTGCCATCAGTGAGCCAGGCGGGACAGGGAATGAAAAACTGTTTTTT; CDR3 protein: CAISEPGGTGNEKLFF
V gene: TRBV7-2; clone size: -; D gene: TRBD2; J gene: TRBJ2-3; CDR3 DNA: TGTGCCAGCAGACGGGCGGGCGGGGGAGCAGATACGCAGTATTTT; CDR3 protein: CASRRAGGGADTQYF
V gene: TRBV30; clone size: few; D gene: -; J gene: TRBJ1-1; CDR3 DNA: TGTGCGGGAGGGGTCAACAGGAACACTGAAGCTTTCTTT; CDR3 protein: CAGGVNRNTEAFF
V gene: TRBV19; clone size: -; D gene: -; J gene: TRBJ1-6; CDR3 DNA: TGTGCCAGTAGTATAGAAGGCGGTAGCTCCTATAATTCACCCCTCCACTTT; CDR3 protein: CASSIEGGSSYNSPLHF
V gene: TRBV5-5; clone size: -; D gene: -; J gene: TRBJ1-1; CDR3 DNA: TGTGCCAGCAGCTTGCTGGTCTGGCAGAAGAACACTGAAGCTTTCTTT; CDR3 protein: CASSLLVWQKNTEAFF
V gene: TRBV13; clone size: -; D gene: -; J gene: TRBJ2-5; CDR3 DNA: TGTGCCAGCAGGCGACGGGGAGATCCTAAAGAGACCCAGTACTTC; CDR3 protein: CASRRRGDPKETQYF
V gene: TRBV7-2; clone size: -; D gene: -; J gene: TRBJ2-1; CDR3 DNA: TGTGCCAGCAGCTCCCCGAGGGGGACCCAATGGGACAATGAGCAGTTCTTC; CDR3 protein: CASSSPRGTQWDNEQFF